This T cell receptor (beta chain) was obtained from a study of blood T cell repertoires in COVID-19. Overall study: COVID-19 samples collected from the United States, Italy and Spain covered acute and convalescent phases.

The V gene end was trimmed by 7 bases and the J gene end by 3 bases; junction bases not matched to a gene: 4. Germline V gene sequence: CDR1 SNHLY, CDR2 FYNNEI. The CDR3 has 14 residues. This table comes from immunoSEQ multiplex PCR, and its TCRdb copy is limited to in-frame clones, with some not included. In the table there are 280,000 or so clones, around 90% of which are singletons. Sequenced: PBMCs or T cells enriched from blood (not recorded which). The sequence was obtained from a young woman with acute COVID-19. The chain is built from TRBV2 and TRBJ2-1; 9 nucleotides agree with TRBD1. CDR3 bases: TGTGCCAGCAAACAGGGGGCAAGCTACAATGAGCAGTTCTTC. Amino acid sequence: CASKQGASYNEQFF.